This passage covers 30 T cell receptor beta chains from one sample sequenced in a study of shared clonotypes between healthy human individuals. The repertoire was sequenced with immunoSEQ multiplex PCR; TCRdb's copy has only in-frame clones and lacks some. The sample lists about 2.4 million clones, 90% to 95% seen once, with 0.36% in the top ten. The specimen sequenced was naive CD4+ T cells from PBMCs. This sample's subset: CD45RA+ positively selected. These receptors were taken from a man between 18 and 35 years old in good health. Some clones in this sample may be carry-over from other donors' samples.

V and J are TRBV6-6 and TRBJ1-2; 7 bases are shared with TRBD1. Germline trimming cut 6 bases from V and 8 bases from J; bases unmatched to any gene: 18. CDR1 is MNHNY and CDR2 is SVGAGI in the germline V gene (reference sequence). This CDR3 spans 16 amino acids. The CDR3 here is CASSPSDRVRVLGYTF. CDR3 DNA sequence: TGTGCCAGCAGCCCTTCCGACAGGGTCAGAGTCTTAGGCTACACCTTC.

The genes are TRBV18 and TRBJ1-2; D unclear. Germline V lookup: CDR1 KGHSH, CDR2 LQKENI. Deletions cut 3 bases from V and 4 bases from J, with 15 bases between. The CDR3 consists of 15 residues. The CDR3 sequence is CASSPPDRTLYGYTF. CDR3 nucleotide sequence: TGTGCCAGCTCACCCCCGGACCGTACCCTCTATGGCTACACCTTC.

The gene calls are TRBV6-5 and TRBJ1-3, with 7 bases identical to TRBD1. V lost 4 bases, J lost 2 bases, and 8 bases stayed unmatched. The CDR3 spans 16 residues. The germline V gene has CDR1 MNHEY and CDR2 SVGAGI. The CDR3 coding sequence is TGTGCCAGCAGTTCCTATGGTCAGGGGGCTGGAAACACCATATATTTT. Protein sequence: CASSSYGQGAGNTIYF.

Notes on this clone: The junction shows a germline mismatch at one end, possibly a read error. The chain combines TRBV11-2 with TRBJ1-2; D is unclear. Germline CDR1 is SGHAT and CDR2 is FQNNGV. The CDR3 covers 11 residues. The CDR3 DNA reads TGTGCCAGCAGCTTAGCCTCCGGACTTAGCTTC. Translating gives CASSLASGLSF. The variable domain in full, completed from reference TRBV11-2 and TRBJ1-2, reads EAGVAQSPRYKIIEKRQSVAFWCNPISGHATLYWYQQILGQGPKLLIQFQNNGVVDDSQLPKDRFSAERLKGVDSTLKIQPAKLEDSAVYLCASSLASGLSFGSGTRLTVV.

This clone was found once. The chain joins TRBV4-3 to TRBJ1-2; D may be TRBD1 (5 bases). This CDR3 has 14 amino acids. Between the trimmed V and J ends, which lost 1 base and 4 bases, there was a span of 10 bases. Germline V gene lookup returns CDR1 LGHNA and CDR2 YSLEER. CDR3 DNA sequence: TGCGCCAGCAGCCAAGGGGGGGGTGCCTATGGCTACACCTTC. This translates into CASSQGGGAYGYTF.

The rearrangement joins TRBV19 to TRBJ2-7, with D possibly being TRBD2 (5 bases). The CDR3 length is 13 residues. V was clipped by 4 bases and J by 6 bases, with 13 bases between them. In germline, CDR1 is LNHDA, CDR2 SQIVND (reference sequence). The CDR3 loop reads CASSTWGESEQYF. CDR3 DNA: TGTGCCAGTAGTACCTGGGGAGAGAGCGAGCAGTACTTC.

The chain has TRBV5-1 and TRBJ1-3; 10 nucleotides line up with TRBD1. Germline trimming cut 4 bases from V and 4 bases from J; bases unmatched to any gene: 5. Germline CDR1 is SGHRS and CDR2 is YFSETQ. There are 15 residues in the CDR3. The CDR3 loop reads CASSPTGGLGNTIYF. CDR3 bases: TGCGCCAGCAGCCCGACAGGGGGCTTGGGAAACACCATATATTTT.

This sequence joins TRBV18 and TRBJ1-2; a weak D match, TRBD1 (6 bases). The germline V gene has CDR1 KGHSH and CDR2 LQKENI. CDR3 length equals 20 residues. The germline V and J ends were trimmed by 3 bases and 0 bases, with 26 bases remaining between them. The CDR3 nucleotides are TGTGCCAGCTCACCCTTCAATTCACAGGGACCAAGTGGGGCTAACTATGGCTACACCTTC. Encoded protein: CASSPFNSQGPSGANYGYTF.

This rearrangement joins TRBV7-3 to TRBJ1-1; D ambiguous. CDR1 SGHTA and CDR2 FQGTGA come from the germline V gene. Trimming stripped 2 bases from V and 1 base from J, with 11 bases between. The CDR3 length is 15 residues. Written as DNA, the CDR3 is TGTGCCAGCAGCTTATTAGGGCCCCCGAACACTGAAGCTTTCTTT. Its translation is CASSLLGPPNTEAFF.

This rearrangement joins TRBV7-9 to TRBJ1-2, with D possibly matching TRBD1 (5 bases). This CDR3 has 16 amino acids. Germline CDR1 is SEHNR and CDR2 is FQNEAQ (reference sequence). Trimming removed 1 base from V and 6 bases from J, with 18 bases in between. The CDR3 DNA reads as TGTGCCAGCAGCTTAGTGGGGGGGAGCGACTTTAATGGCTACACCTTC. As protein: CASSLVGGSDFNGYTF.

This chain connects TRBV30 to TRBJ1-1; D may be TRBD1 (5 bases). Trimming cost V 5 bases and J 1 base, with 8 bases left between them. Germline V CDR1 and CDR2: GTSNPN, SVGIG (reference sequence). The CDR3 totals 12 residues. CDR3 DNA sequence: TGTGCCTGGGGGACGCCGAACACTGAAGCTTTCTTT. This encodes CAWGTPNTEAFF.

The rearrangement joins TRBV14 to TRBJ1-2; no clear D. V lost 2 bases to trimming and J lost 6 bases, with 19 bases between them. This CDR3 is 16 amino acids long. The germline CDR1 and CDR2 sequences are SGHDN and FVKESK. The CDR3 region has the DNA TGTGCCAGCAGCCAATTTCGGTTCTCCCGATACCATGGCTACACCTTC. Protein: CASSQFRFSRYHGYTF.

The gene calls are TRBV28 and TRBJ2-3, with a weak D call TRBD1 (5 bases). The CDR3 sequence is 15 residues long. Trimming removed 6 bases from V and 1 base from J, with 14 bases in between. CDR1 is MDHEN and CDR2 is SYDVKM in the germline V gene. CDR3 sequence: CASRPIQARTDTQYF. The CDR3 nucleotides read TGTGCCAGCAGGCCTATACAGGCCCGCACAGATACGCAGTATTTT.

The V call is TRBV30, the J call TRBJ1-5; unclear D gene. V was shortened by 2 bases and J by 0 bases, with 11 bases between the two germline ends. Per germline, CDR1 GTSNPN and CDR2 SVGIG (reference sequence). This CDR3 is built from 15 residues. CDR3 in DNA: TGTGCCTGGAGTCCGACGGATTATAGCAATCAGCCCCAGCATTTT. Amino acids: CAWSPTDYSNQPQHF.

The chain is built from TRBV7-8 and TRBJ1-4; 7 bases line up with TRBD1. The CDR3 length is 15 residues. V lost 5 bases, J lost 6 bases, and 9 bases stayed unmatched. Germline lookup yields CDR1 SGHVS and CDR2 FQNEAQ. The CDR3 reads CASSQGGQTYEKLFF. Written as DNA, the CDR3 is TGTGCCAGCAGCCAAGGGGGCCAGACCTATGAAAAACTGTTTTTT.

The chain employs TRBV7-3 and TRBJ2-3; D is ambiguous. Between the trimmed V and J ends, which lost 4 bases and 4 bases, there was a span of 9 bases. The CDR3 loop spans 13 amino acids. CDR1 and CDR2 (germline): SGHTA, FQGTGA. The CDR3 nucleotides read TGTGCCAGCAGCTCTGTCGGCCCAGATACGCAGTATTTT. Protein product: CASSSVGPDTQYF.

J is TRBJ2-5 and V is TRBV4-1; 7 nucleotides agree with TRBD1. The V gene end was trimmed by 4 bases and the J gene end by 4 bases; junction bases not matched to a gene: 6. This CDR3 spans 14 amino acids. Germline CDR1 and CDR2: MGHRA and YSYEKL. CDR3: CASSRDSAGETQYF. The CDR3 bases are TGCGCCAGCAGCCGGGACAGCGCGGGAGAGACCCAGTACTTC.

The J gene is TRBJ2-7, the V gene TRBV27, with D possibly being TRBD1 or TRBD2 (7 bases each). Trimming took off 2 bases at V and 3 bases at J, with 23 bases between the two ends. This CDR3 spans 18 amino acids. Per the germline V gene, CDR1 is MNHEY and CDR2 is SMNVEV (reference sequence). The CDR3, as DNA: TGTGCCAGCAGTTTAGGAGGGCAGGGGGGGGCGGCCCACTACGAGCAGTACTTC. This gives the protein CASSLGGQGGAAHYEQYF.

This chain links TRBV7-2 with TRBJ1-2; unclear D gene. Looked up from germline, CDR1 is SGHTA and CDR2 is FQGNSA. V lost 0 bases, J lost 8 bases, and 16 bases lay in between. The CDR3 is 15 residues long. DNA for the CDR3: TGTGCCAGCAGCTTAGCCACACTGCGGGAATACGGCTACACCTTC. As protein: CASSLATLREYGYTF.

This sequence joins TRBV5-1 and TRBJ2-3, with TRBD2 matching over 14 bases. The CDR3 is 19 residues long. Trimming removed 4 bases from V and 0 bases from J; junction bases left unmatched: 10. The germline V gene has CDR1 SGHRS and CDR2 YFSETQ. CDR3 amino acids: CASSPAGTSGRPSTDTQYF. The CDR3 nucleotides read TGCGCCAGCAGCCCGGCCGGGACTAGCGGGAGACCTAGCACAGATACGCAGTATTTT. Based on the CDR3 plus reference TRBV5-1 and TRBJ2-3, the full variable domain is KAGVTQTPRYLIKTRGQQVTLSCSPISGHRSVSWYQQTPGQGLQFLFEYFSETQRNKGNFPGRFSGRQFSNSRSEMNVSTLELGDSALYLCASSPAGTSGRPSTDTQYFGPGTRLTVL.

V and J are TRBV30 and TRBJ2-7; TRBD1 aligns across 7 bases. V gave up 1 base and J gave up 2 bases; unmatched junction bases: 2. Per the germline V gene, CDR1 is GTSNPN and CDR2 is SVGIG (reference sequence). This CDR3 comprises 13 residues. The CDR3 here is CAWSGTGAYEQYF. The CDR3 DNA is TGTGCCTGGAGTGGGACAGGAGCCTACGAGCAGTACTTC.

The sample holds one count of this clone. This chain's CDR3 is CASSLGSGTSFETQYF. The DNA for the CDR3 is TGTGCCAGCAGCTTGGGTAGTGGGACTAGCTTTGAGACCCAGTACTTC. This chain links TRBV5-6 with TRBJ2-5, with TRBD2 matching 9 bases. J lost 5 bases, V lost 0 bases, and 8 bases had no gene match. Germline values: CDR1 SGHDT, CDR2 YYEEEE. There are 16 residues in the CDR3.

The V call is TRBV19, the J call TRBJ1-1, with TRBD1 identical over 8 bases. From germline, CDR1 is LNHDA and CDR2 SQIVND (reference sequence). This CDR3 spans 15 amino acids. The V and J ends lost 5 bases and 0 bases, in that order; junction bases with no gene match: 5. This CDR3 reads CASSLDREVNTEAFF. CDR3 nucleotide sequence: TGTGCCAGTAGTCTGGACAGGGAGGTGAACACTGAAGCTTTCTTT.

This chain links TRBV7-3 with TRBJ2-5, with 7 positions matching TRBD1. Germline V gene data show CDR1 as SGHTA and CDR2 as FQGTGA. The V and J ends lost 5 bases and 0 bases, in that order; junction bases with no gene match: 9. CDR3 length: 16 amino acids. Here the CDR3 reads CASSIRGRGYQETQYF. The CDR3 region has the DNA TGTGCCAGCAGCATCCGGGGCAGGGGGTACCAAGAGACCCAGTACTTC.

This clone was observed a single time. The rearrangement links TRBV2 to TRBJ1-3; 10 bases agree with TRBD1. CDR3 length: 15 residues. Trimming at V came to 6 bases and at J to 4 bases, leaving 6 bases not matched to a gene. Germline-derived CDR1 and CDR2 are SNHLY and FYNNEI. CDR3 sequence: CASSRDRGGGNTIYF. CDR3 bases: TGTGCCAGCAGCAGGGACAGGGGAGGGGGAAACACCATATATTTT.

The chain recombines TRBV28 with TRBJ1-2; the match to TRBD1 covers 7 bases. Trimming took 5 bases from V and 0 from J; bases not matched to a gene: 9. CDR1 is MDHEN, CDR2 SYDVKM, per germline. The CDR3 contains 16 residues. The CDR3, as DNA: TGTGCCAGCAGTCCGCCGACAGGGACTACTAACTATGGCTACACCTTC. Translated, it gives CASSPPTGTTNYGYTF.

The CDR3 spells CASSSREGLDEQYF. CDR3 in DNA: TGTGCCAGCAGCAGCCGGGAGGGTTTGGACGAGCAGTACTTC. This chain connects TRBV6-1 to TRBJ2-7, with 8 bases matching TRBD2. The V segment lost 6 bases and the J segment 5 bases; nucleotides outside the gene matches: 9. CDR1 MNHNS and CDR2 SASEGT come from the germline V gene. This CDR3 is 14 amino acids long.

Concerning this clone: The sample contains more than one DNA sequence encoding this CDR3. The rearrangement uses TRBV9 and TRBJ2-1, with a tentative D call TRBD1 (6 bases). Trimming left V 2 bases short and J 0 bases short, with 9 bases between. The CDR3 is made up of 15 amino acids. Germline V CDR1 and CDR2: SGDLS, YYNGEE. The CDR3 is CASSVQGGSYNEQFF. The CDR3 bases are TGTGCCAGCAGCGTCCAAGGGGGCTCCTACAATGAGCAGTTCTTC.

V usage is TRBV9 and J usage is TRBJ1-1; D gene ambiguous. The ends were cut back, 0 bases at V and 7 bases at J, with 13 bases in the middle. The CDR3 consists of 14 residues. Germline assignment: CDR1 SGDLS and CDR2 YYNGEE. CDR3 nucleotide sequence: TGTGCCAGCAGCGTAGACCCATCCGGGAGTGAAGCTTTCTTT. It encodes CASSVDPSGSEAFF.

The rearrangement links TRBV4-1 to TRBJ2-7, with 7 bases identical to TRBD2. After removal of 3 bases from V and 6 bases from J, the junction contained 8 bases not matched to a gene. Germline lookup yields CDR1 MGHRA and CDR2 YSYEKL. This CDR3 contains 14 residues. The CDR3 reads CASSQQRGSGEQYF. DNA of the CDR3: TGCGCCAGCAGCCAGCAGCGCGGGAGTGGCGAGCAGTACTTC.